One sample yielded the 17 T cell receptor beta chains listed below, sequenced in a study of CD4+ T cells in melanoma. Assay: immunoSEQ multiplex PCR; the TCRdb copy retains only in-frame clones and omits some. Among 110,000 to 150,000 clones listed, nearly 95% were seen once. The receptors derive from a human donor with melanoma.

The V call is TRBV7-9, the J call TRBJ2-7, with D unresolved. Germline V gene data show CDR1 as SEHNR and CDR2 as FQNEAQ (reference sequence). Trimming took off 5 bases at V and 6 bases at J, with 23 bases between the two ends. The CDR3 has 16 residues. DNA of the CDR3: TGTGCCAGCAGCCAAGGGAAGGCAGGAAGTCGTTTCGAGCAGTACTTC. Translating gives CASSQGKAGSRFEQYF.

This sequence joins TRBV18 and TRBJ2-3; D ambiguous. Germline V gene data show CDR1 as KGHSH and CDR2 as LQKENI. The CDR3 covers 17 residues. The V gene lost 2 bases and the J gene lost 2 bases, with 17 bases spanning the gap. CDR3: CASSPTKSTSLTDTQYF. The CDR3 nucleotides read TGTGCCAGCTCACCAACTAAGTCGACATCCCTCACAGATACGCAGTATTTT.

The count of this clone is one. The chain is built from TRBV2 and TRBJ1-6; D unresolved. CDR1 and CDR2 (germline): SNHLY, FYNNEI. V lost 5 bases and J lost 6, with 11 bases in between. This CDR3 contains 14 residues. The CDR3 here is CASSKGLSNSPLHF. The DNA of the CDR3 is TGTGCCAGCAGTAAAGGACTTTCTAATTCACCCCTCCACTTT.

This sequence joins TRBV20-1 and TRBJ1-1; D remains ambiguous. Germline CDR1 DFQATT, CDR2 SNEGSKA (reference sequence). V lost 7 bases, J lost 2 bases, and 8 bases lay in between. The CDR3 length is 11 residues. The CDR3 region is CSGLTNTEAFF. Written as DNA, the CDR3 is TGCAGTGGCCTAACCAACACTGAAGCTTTCTTT.

The rearrangement uses TRBV5-5 and TRBJ1-1, with D hard to call. Trimming took off 0 bases at V and 1 base at J, with 10 bases between the two ends. This CDR3 has 15 amino acids. CDR1 is SGHKS, CDR2 YYEKEE, per germline (reference sequence). CDR3 in amino acids: CASSLVVSENTEAFF. CDR3 sequence (DNA): TGTGCCAGCAGCTTGGTAGTTTCAGAGAACACTGAAGCTTTCTTT.

This clone was detected only once. The V gene is TRBV19, the J gene TRBJ1-1; D is undetermined. Germline assignment: CDR1 LNHDA and CDR2 SQIVND (reference sequence). This CDR3 spans 14 amino acids. Trimming took 8 bases from V and 4 from J, leaving 17 bases between them. The CDR3 sequence: CASGIPSSGTEAFF. In nucleotides, the CDR3 is TGTGCCAGTGGGATTCCGTCCTCGGGCACTGAAGCTTTCTTT. The full variable domain, completed using reference TRBV19 and TRBJ1-1, is DGGITQSPKYLFRKEGQNVTLSCEQNLNHDAMYWYRQDPGQGLRLIYYSQIVNDFQKGDIAEGYSVSREKKESFPLTVTSAQKNPTAFYLCASGIPSSGTEAFFGQGTRLTVV.

V usage is TRBV5-4 and J usage is TRBJ2-3, with 7 bases that match TRBD2. V dropped 2 bases and J dropped 3; count of bases not matched to a gene: 9. The CDR3 has 16 residues. Germline V gene lookup returns CDR1 SGHNT and CDR2 YYREEE (reference sequence). CDR3 amino acids: CASSFGLAAGTDTQYF. CDR3 nucleotide sequence: TGTGCCAGCAGCTTCGGGCTAGCGGCAGGAACAGATACGCAGTATTTT.

In the case of this clone: The same CDR3 also results from other DNA sequences found in this sample. The V gene is TRBV7-3, the J gene TRBJ2-2; D gene uncertain. V dropped 2 bases and J dropped 4 bases, with 5 bases sitting between them. Germline V gene sequence: CDR1 SGHTA, CDR2 FQGTGA. The CDR3 length is 13 residues. As DNA, the CDR3 is TGTGCCAGCAGCTTATCGGGCACCGGGGAGCTGTTTTTT. Protein: CASSLSGTGELFF. Full variable domain (missing parts from reference TRBV7-3 and TRBJ2-2): GAGVSQTPSNKVTEKGKYVELRCDPISGHTALYWYRQSLGQGPEFLIYFQGTGAADDSGLPNDRFFAVRPEGSVSTLKIQRTERGDSAVYLCASSLSGTGELFFGEGSRLTVL.

A remark on this clone: Other DNA sequences in the sample encode the same CDR3. This chain links TRBV27 with TRBJ2-6; D is perhaps TRBD1 (6 bases). The CDR3 is made up of 18 amino acids. From germline, CDR1 is MNHEY and CDR2 SMNVEV (reference sequence). The ends were cut back, 0 bases at V and 1 base at J, with 13 bases in the middle. CDR3 sequence reads: CASSLSPGQRSGANVLTF. The CDR3 DNA reads TGTGCCAGCAGTTTATCTCCAGGACAGCGATCTGGGGCCAACGTCCTGACTTTC.

The chain has TRBV18 and TRBJ2-3; 9 nucleotides line up with TRBD2. This CDR3 has 16 residues. Looked up from germline, CDR1 is KGHSH and CDR2 is LQKENI. The trim removed 3 bases at V and 5 bases at J, leaving 9 bases unmatched. CDR3 sequence reads: CASSPTGGGAGDTQYF. CDR3 bases: TGTGCCAGCTCACCGACTGGCGGGGGGGCCGGAGATACGCAGTATTTT.

In this sample, this clone turned up once. V and J are TRBV6-6 and TRBJ2-3; the D gene could be TRBD1 or TRBD2 (5 bases each). Germline V CDR1 and CDR2: MNHNY, SVGAGI (reference sequence). V was clipped by 7 bases and J by 6 bases, with 17 bases between them. The CDR3 is 14 residues long. CDR3: CASKVGAYLDTQYF. The CDR3 nucleotides read TGTGCCAGCAAAGTCGGGGCCTATTTGGATACGCAGTATTTT.

The rearrangement uses TRBV30 and TRBJ2-7, with a possible D match to TRBD2 (6 bases). CDR1 and CDR2 from the germline V gene are GTSNPN and SVGIG (reference sequence). V was shortened by 3 bases and J by 3 bases, with 21 bases between the two germline ends. CDR3 length: 16 amino acids. CDR3 in amino acids: CAWSPFGGAKHYEQYF. The CDR3 DNA is TGTGCCTGGAGCCCTTTTGGCGGGGCAAAACACTACGAGCAGTACTTC.

This chain links TRBV21-1 with TRBJ1-1. TRBV21-1 is a recognized pseudogene. The length of the CDR3 is 15 residues. The CDR3 is CASSKALRIRNQAFF. The CDR3 region has the DNA TGTGCCAGCAGCAAAGCGCTTCGGATCCGAAATCAAGCTTTCTTT.

This clone appeared a single time. The V call is TRBV18, the J call TRBJ2-1; D uncertain. The CDR3 is 12 residues long. V was pared by 6 bases and J by 4 bases, with 7 bases between. Per the germline V gene, CDR1 is KGHSH and CDR2 is LQKENI. CDR3 residues: CASSLEYNEQFF. The CDR3, as DNA: TGTGCCAGCTCGCTGGAATACAATGAGCAGTTCTTC.

This clone was observed once. V is TRBV5-6 and J is TRBJ2-2, with D unclear. The ends were cut back, 4 bases at V and 3 bases at J, with 10 bases in the middle. Germline V gives CDR1 SGHDT, CDR2 YYEEEE. This CDR3 spans 14 amino acids. The CDR3, as DNA: TGTGCCAGCAGCGCCTATTCGTACACCGGGGAGCTGTTTTTT. Protein product: CASSAYSYTGELFF.

The chain has TRBV5-4 and TRBJ1-4; tentatively, D is TRBD1 (5 bases). Germline lookup yields CDR1 SGHNT and CDR2 YYREEE (reference sequence). There are 15 residues in the CDR3. V lost 2 bases to trimming and J lost 4 bases, with 12 bases between them. CDR3 protein: CASSFFGGYNEKLFF. The CDR3 DNA reads TGTGCCAGCAGCTTCTTTGGGGGGTATAATGAAAAACTGTTTTTT.

This sequence joins TRBV30 and TRBJ2-5; D unclear. Trimming took off 2 bases at V and 3 bases at J, with 10 bases between the two ends. Per the germline V gene, CDR1 is GTSNPN and CDR2 is SVGIG (reference sequence). The CDR3 is 13 residues long. CDR3 sequence (DNA): TGTGCCTGGAGTCTAAAGATAGAAGAGACCCAGTACTTC. This gives the protein CAWSLKIEETQYF.